Shown below are 32 T cell receptor beta chains from a single sample sequenced in a study of T cell clonotyping in hematopoietic cell transplantation (dated by TCRdb to the early 2020s). Libraries were prepared through the immunoSEQ multiplex PCR assay. What TCRdb holds here is the immuneACCESS table cut down to in-frame rearrangements. Part of the clones is not present; checked against another copy, under half of the missing clones reflect an unresolved V gene, and the others are unexplained. The sample table records 13,000 to 15,000 clones; less than 70% of these occur just once. The top ten hold over 7.5% of the sample. Sequenced material: PBMCs. All receptors come from a human donor who either received an allogeneic hematopoietic cell transplant for a myeloid malignancy or was a related donor (not recorded which). Some clones in this sample may be carry-over from other donors' samples.

This clone was detected a few times. V and J are TRBV30 and TRBJ1-5; no definite D call. CDR3 length: 10 residues. Germline CDR1 GTSNPN, CDR2 SVGIG (reference sequence). Trimming removed 8 bases from V and 4 bases from J, with 6 bases in between. The CDR3, as DNA: TGTGCCCTGCTTAATCAGCCCCAGCATTTT. It codes for CALLNQPQHF. The full variable domain, completed using reference TRBV30 and TRBJ1-5, is SQTIHQWPATLVQPVGSPLSLECTVEGTSNPNLYWYRQAAGRGLQLLFYSVGIGQISSEVPQNLSASRPQDRQFILSSKKLLLSDSGFYLCALLNQPQHFGDGTRLSIL.

The V call is TRBV28, the J call TRBJ2-1, with D possibly matching TRBD2 (6 bases). Per the germline V gene, CDR1 is MDHEN and CDR2 is SYDVKM. Deletions cut 6 bases from V and 5 bases from J, with 14 bases between. The CDR3 totals 14 residues. The CDR3 reads CASRPGERHNEQFF. CDR3 sequence (DNA): TGTGCCAGCAGGCCGGGGGAGCGCCACAATGAGCAGTTCTTC.

This clone was seen a few times. V usage is TRBV6-1 and J usage is TRBJ1-2, with 7 bases fitting TRBD1. V shed 9 bases, J shed 4 bases, and the junction held 2 bases outside the gene matches. CDR3 length: 11 residues. Germline V gene data show CDR1 as MNHNS and CDR2 as SASEGT. The CDR3 region has the DNA TGTGCCAGTGGGACAGCCTATGGCTACACCTTC. It encodes CASGTAYGYTF.

This clone was picked up a small number of times. J is TRBJ2-5 and V is TRBV7-9, with 7 bases aligning to TRBD1. The CDR3 length is 13 residues. J was trimmed by 2 bases and V by 5 bases; bases with no gene match: 2. The V gene's germline CDR1 is SEHNR and CDR2 FQNEAQ (reference sequence). In DNA, the CDR3 is TGTGCCAGCAGCACGGGACAGCAAGAGACCCAGTACTTC. It codes for CASSTGQQETQYF.

The V call is TRBV6-5, the J call TRBJ1-2; D is undetermined. The CDR3 is 13 residues long. V was clipped by 8 bases and J by 1 base, with 11 bases between them. Germline V gene lookup returns CDR1 MNHEY and CDR2 SVGAGI. Here the CDR3 reads CASSAASNYGYTF. CDR3 bases: TGTGCCAGCTCAGCGGCTAGTAACTATGGCTACACCTTC.

The gene calls are TRBV6-5 and TRBJ2-7, with 8 bases that match TRBD1. CDR1 and CDR2 (germline): MNHEY, SVGAGI. The length of the CDR3 is 15 residues. The trim removed 6 bases at V and 3 bases at J, leaving 10 bases unmatched. CDR3 coding DNA: TGTGCCAGCAGCCGTCCGACAGGGGCGGGCTACGAGCAGTACTTC. Encoded protein: CASSRPTGAGYEQYF.

In this sample, this clone turned up a few times. The chain recombines TRBV6-5 with TRBJ1-1; 7 bases align to TRBD1. The junction had 5 bases not matched to a gene; V was cut back by 6 bases and J by 4 bases. Germline V CDR1 and CDR2: MNHEY, SVGAGI. This CDR3 contains 13 residues. In nucleotides, the CDR3 is TGTGCCAGCAGCCTACAGGGGACCACTGAAGCTTTCTTT. This encodes CASSLQGTTEAFF.

This sequence joins TRBV28 and TRBJ1-2; D remains ambiguous. The CDR3 has 11 amino acids. Germline values: CDR1 MDHEN, CDR2 SYDVKM. V was clipped by 2 bases and J by 2 bases, with 0 bases between them. This chain's CDR3 is CASSLNYGYTF. CDR3 coding DNA: TGTGCCAGCAGTTTAAACTATGGCTACACCTTC.

This chain uses TRBV7-9 with TRBJ2-3; TRBD2 might be the D (6 bases). V was cut by 3 bases and J by 1 base, with 17 bases left in between. CDR1 SEHNR and CDR2 FQNEAQ come from the germline V gene (reference sequence). The CDR3 extends over 17 amino acids. The CDR3 protein is CASSLGGAGDRTDTQYF. CDR3 in DNA: TGTGCCAGCAGCTTGGGCGGAGCGGGCGACCGCACAGATACGCAGTATTTT.

The genes are TRBV29-1 and TRBJ1-1; D unresolved. The length of the CDR3 is 14 residues. Trimming removed 5 bases at V and 1 base at J, with 14 bases between. Germline assignment: CDR1 SQVTM and CDR2 ANQGSEA. The DNA of the CDR3 is TGCAGCGTTTCTGGTGACATCACGAACACTGAAGCTTTCTTT. It encodes CSVSGDITNTEAFF.

This clone occurred once. This sequence joins TRBV10-3 and TRBJ2-3; D gene uncertain. CDR1 is ENHRY and CDR2 is SYGVKD in the germline V gene. The CDR3 spans 13 residues. V lost 7 bases and J lost 1, with 9 bases in between. CDR3 nucleotide sequence: TGTGCCATCATTCCCTCTCGCACAGATACGCAGTATTTT. Its translation is CAIIPSRTDTQYF.

The rearrangement joins TRBV6-1 to TRBJ2-4; D is undetermined. Between the trimmed V and J ends, which lost 1 base and 8 bases, there was a span of 12 bases. CDR1 MNHNS and CDR2 SASEGT come from the germline V gene. The CDR3 is 14 amino acids. The CDR3 is CASSEGGPPDIQYF. The CDR3 DNA reads as TGTGCCAGCAGTGAAGGGGGTCCCCCGGACATTCAGTACTTC.

V gene TRBV30 combines with J gene TRBJ1-1; D call uncertain. The CDR3 length is 14 residues. CDR1 and CDR2 (germline): GTSNPN, SVGIG (reference sequence). V shed 2 bases and J shed 0 bases, with 10 bases lying between them. The CDR3, as DNA: TGTGCCTGGAGTCGACGGAGATTGAACACTGAAGCTTTCTTT. Translation: CAWSRRRLNTEAFF.

This chain uses TRBV5-4 with TRBJ1-6; maybe TRBD1 (6 bases). This CDR3 is 12 amino acids long. The germline gives CDR1 SGHNT, CDR2 YYREEE (reference sequence). Trimming pared 4 bases from V and 10 bases from J, leaving 9 bases between. CDR3 nucleotide sequence: TGTGCCAGCAGCCAGGGGACCTCACCCCTCCACTTT. This encodes CASSQGTSPLHF.

The chain links TRBV6-5 to TRBJ1-2; no clear D gene. The ends were cut back, 6 bases at V and 4 bases at J, with 15 bases in the middle. The germline CDR1 and CDR2 sequences are MNHEY and SVGAGI. This CDR3 is 14 amino acids long. In DNA form, the CDR3 reads TGTGCCAGCAGGTCCGGACTCGGCCCCTATGGCTACACCTTC. Protein product: CASRSGLGPYGYTF.

This rearrangement joins TRBV4-1 to TRBJ2-1, with 10 bases matching TRBD2. Trimming cost V 2 bases and J 4 bases; bases outside gene matches: 2. Looked up from germline, CDR1 is MGHRA and CDR2 is YSYEKL. The CDR3 totals 15 residues. The CDR3 loop reads CASSQLAGAYNEQFF. In DNA, the CDR3 is TGCGCCAGCAGCCAACTAGCGGGAGCATACAATGAGCAGTTCTTC.

This clone appeared a few times. The gene calls are TRBV7-2 and TRBJ1-2; the D is unclear. V lost 7 bases and J 1 base, leaving 13 bases between the germline ends. The CDR3 runs to 14 residues. Germline V CDR1 and CDR2: SGHTA, FQGNSA. The DNA of the CDR3 is TGTGCCAGCATCTTCCCGGCCGGTAACTATGGCTACACCTTC. It yields the protein CASIFPAGNYGYTF.

This clone was recorded once. This chain links TRBV13 with TRBJ2-1, with no clear D. Germline lookup yields CDR1 PRHDT and CDR2 FYEKMQ (reference sequence). V was shortened by 3 bases and J by 6 bases, with 6 bases between the two germline ends. The CDR3 spans 12 residues. CDR3: CASSFFGNEQFF. DNA of the CDR3: TGTGCCAGCAGCTTTTTTGGCAATGAGCAGTTCTTC. Full variable domain (missing parts from reference TRBV13 and TRBJ2-1): AAGVIQSPRHLIKEKRETATLKCYPIPRHDTVYWYQQGPGQDPQFLISFYEKMQSDKGSIPDRFSAQQFSDYHSELNMSSLELGDSALYFCASSFFGNEQFFGPGTRLTVL.

This clone was seen just once. The rearrangement links TRBV7-6 to TRBJ2-5; D might be TRBD2 (6 bases). Between the trimmed V and J ends, which lost 5 bases and 1 base, there was a span of 17 bases. The CDR3 length is 16 residues. CDR1 is SGHVS and CDR2 is FNYEAQ in the germline V gene. The CDR3 loop is CASSLSRAGIQETQYF. In DNA, the CDR3 is TGTGCCAGCAGCCTTAGTAGGGCGGGGATCCAAGAGACCCAGTACTTC.

V usage is TRBV5-4 and J usage is TRBJ1-2; D not certain. Germline assignment: CDR1 SGHNT and CDR2 YYREEE (reference sequence). The CDR3 contains 15 residues. V was shortened by 1 base and J by 8 bases, with 18 bases between the two germline ends. In nucleotides, the CDR3 is TGTGCCAGCAGCTTGATGGCAGGAACCCTTGGGGGCTACACCTTC. It specifies CASSLMAGTLGGYTF.

The chain couples TRBV7-2 to TRBJ1-5; the match to TRBD1 covers 7 bases. Per the germline V gene, CDR1 is SGHTA and CDR2 is FQGNSA. The CDR3 extends over 13 amino acids. With 1 base clipped from V and 7 bases from J, the junction kept 1 base outside the gene matches. The CDR3 region is CASSLGTGQPQHF. CDR3 coding DNA: TGTGCCAGCAGCTTAGGGACAGGACAGCCCCAGCATTTT.

The chain has TRBV29-1 and TRBJ1-1; TRBD1 matches 7 bases. The germline V gene has CDR1 SQVTM and CDR2 ANQGSEA. Unmatched junction bases numbered 4, after V lost 6 bases and J lost 0 bases. The CDR3 contains 13 residues. CDR3 bases: TGCAGCGTAAACAGGGGAATGAACACTGAAGCTTTCTTT. As protein: CSVNRGMNTEAFF.

The genes are TRBV2 and TRBJ1-1; perhaps TRBD1 as D (5 bases). CDR3 length: 11 amino acids. Trimming left V 4 bases short and J 9 bases short, with 9 bases between. Germline CDR1 is SNHLY and CDR2 is FYNNEI. The DNA of the CDR3 is TGTGCCAGCAGTGTAAGGGGCCAAGCTTTCTTT. Translating it yields CASSVRGQAFF.

V is TRBV5-6 and J is TRBJ2-5, with 8 bases matching TRBD1. The J call may be incorrect, as the DNA end agrees better with TRBJ2-7. In germline, CDR1 is SGHDT, CDR2 YYEEEE. The CDR3 has 14 residues. The CDR3 here is CASSGDRLPYEQYF. CDR3 bases: TGTGCCAGCAGCGGGGACAGGCTTCCCTACGAGCAGTACTTC.

This sequence joins TRBV25-1 and TRBJ1-2, with 7 nucleotides matching TRBD1. V was pared by 2 bases and J by 1 base, with 4 bases of the junction left unmatched. Germline CDR1 is MGHDK and CDR2 is SYGVNS. The CDR3 extends over 15 amino acids. CDR3 loop: CASSEGNRGNYGYTF. The CDR3 DNA follows: TGTGCCAGCAGTGAAGGAAACAGGGGTAACTATGGCTACACCTTC.

This clone was seen only a few times. The chain has TRBV5-1 and TRBJ1-1; D is undetermined. Germline V CDR1 and CDR2: SGHRS, YFSETQ. Deletions cut 4 bases from V and 1 base from J, with 11 bases between. The CDR3 is 14 residues long. This CDR3 reads CASSRGTQNTEAFF. The CDR3 DNA follows: TGCGCCAGCAGCCGAGGCACTCAGAACACTGAAGCTTTCTTT. The variable domain in full, with the rest retrieved from reference TRBV5-1 and TRBJ1-1, is KAGVTQTPRYLIKTRGQQVTLSCSPISGHRSVSWYQQTPGQGLQFLFEYFSETQRNKGNFPGRFSGRQFSNSRSEMNVSTLELGDSALYLCASSRGTQNTEAFFGQGTRLTVV.

The gene calls are TRBV7-9 and TRBJ1-4; D is unclear. The CDR3 has 14 residues. V lost 3 bases, J lost 3 bases, and 8 bases lay in between. Germline CDR1 and CDR2: SEHNR and FQNEAQ (reference sequence). The CDR3, as DNA: TGTGCCAGCAGCTTCGACACATCTAATGAAAAACTGTTTTTT. Its translation: CASSFDTSNEKLFF.

This clone was counted once. The rearrangement joins TRBV19 to TRBJ1-1; D is ambiguous. The germline CDR1 and CDR2 sequences are LNHDA and SQIVND (reference sequence). The CDR3 sequence is 14 residues long. Trimming left V 6 bases short and J 0 bases short, with 11 bases between. CDR3 region: CASRQTSMNTEAFF. The CDR3 DNA follows: TGTGCCAGTAGACAAACCTCGATGAACACTGAAGCTTTCTTT.

The chain couples TRBV29-1 to TRBJ1-1; D perhaps matches TRBD1 (5 bases). The CDR3 contains 16 residues. Germline loops: CDR1 SQVTM, CDR2 ANQGSEA. The ends were cut back, 6 bases at V and 0 bases at J, with 20 bases in the middle. Here the CDR3 DNA reads TGCAGCGTAGGACACCACAGAGGTGGAATGAACACTGAAGCTTTCTTT. It specifies CSVGHHRGGMNTEAFF.

The genes are TRBV4-2 and TRBJ2-1; the match to TRBD2 covers 8 bases. This CDR3 comprises 15 residues. Germline values: CDR1 LGHNA, CDR2 YNFKEQ. J gave up 5 bases and V 5 bases, and 8 bases lay outside the gene matches. The CDR3 here is CASSGGAGDDNEQFF. CDR3 nucleotides: TGTGCCAGCAGCGGGGGAGCGGGAGACGACAATGAGCAGTTCTTC.

This clone was counted only a few times. CDR3 protein: CAWNRGANGELFF. The CDR3 DNA follows: TGTGCCTGGAATCGGGGGGCGAACGGGGAGCTGTTTTTT. This sequence joins TRBV30 and TRBJ2-2; D is possibly TRBD2 (7 bases). V shed 4 bases and J shed 7 bases, with 13 bases lying between them. The germline V gene encodes CDR1 GTSNPN and CDR2 SVGIG (reference sequence). CDR3 length: 13 residues.

This chain connects TRBV5-1 to TRBJ2-7; 13 bases fit TRBD2. Germline V gene data show CDR1 as SGHRS and CDR2 as YFSETQ. The CDR3 runs 15 residues. The V gene end was trimmed by 1 base and the J gene end by 6 bases; junction bases not matched to a gene: 4. The CDR3 protein is CASSLLGLAGVEQYF. The CDR3 DNA reads TGCGCCAGCAGCTTGCTCGGACTAGCGGGAGTCGAGCAGTACTTC.